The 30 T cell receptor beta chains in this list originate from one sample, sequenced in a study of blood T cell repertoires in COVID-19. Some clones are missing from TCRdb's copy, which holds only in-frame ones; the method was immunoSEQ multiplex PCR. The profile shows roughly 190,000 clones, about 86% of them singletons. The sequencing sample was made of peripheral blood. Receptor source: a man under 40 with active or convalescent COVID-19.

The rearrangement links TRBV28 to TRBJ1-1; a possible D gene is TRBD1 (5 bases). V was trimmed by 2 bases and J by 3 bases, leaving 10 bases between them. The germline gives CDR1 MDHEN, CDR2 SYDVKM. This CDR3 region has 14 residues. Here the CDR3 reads CASSLDSSYTEAFF. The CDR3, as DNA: TGTGCCAGCAGTTTAGACAGCTCCTACACTGAAGCTTTCTTT.

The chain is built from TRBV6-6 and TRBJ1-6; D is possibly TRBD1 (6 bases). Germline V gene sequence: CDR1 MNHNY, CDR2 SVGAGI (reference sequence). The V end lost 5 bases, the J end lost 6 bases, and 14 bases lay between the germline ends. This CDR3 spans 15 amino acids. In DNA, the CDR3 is TGTGCCAGCAGTAACAACAGGGAGGGTAATTCACCCCTCCACTTT. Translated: CASSNNREGNSPLHF.

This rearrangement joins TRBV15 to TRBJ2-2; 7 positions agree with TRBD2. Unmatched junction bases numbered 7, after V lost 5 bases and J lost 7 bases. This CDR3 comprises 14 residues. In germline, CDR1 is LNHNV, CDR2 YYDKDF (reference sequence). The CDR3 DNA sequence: TGTGCCACCAGCGCTCGGAGGGAGGGCGGGGAGCTGTTTTTT. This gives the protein CATSARREGGELFF.

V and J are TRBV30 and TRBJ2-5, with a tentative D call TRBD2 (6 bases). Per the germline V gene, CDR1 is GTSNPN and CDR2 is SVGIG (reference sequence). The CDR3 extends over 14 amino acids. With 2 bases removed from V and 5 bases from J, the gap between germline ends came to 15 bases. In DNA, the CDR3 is TGTGCCTGGAGTCCGGGACTTCGAGGGGAGACCCAGTACTTC. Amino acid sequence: CAWSPGLRGETQYF.

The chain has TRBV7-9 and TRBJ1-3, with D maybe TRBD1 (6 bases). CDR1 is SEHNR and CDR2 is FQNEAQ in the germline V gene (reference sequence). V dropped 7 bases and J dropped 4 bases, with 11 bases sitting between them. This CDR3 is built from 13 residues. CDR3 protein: CASTGTRGNTIYF. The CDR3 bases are TGTGCCAGCACAGGGACAAGGGGAAACACCATATATTTT.

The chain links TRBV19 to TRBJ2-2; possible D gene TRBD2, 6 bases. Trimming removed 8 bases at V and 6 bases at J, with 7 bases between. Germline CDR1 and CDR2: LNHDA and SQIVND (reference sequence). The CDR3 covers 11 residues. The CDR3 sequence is CASRLAGELFF. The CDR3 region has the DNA TGTGCCAGTCGACTAGCCGGGGAGCTGTTTTTT. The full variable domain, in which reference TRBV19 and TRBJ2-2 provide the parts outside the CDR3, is DGGITQSPKYLFRKEGQNVTLSCEQNLNHDAMYWYRQDPGQGLRLIYYSQIVNDFQKGDIAEGYSVSREKKESFPLTVTSAQKNPTAFYLCASRLAGELFFGEGSRLTVL.

CDR3 sequence reads: CATFPPGQGANTEAFF. CDR3 in DNA: TGTGCCACCTTTCCCCCGGGACAGGGGGCGAACACTGAAGCTTTCTTT. The gene calls are TRBV10-3 and TRBJ1-1; 12 bases fit TRBD1. This CDR3 spans 16 amino acids. With V trimmed by 10 bases and J by 1 base, 10 bases remained unmatched. Germline assignment: CDR1 ENHRY and CDR2 SYGVKD.

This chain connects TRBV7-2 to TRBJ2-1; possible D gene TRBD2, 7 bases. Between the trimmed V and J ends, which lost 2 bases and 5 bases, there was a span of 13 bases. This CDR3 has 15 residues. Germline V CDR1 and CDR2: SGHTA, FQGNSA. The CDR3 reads CASSLWGGPNNEQFF. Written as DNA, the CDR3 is TGTGCCAGCAGCTTATGGGGGGGGCCTAACAATGAGCAGTTCTTC. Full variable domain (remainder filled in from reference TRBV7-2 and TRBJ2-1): GAGVSQSPSNKVTEKGKDVELRCDPISGHTALYWYRQSLGQGLEFLIYFQGNSAPDKSGLPSDRFSAERTGGSVSTLTIQRTQQEDSAVYLCASSLWGGPNNEQFFGPGTRLTVL.

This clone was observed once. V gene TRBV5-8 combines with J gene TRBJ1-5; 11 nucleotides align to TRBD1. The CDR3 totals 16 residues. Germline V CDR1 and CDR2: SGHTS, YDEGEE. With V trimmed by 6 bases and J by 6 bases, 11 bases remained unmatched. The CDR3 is CASTSTGTGGSQPQHF. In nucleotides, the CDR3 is TGTGCCAGCACCTCCACGGGGACAGGGGGTAGTCAGCCCCAGCATTTT. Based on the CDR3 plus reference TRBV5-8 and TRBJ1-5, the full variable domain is EAGVTQSPTHLIKTRGQQATLRCSPISGHTSVYWYQQALGLGLQFLLWYDEGEERNRGNFPPRFSGRQFPNYSSELNVNALELEDSALYLCASTSTGTGGSQPQHFGDGTRLSIL.

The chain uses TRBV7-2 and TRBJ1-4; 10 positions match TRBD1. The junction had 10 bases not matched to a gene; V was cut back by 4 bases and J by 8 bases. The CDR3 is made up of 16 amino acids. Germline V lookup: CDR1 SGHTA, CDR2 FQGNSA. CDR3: CASSSQTGTGEEKLFF. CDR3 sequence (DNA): TGTGCCAGCAGCTCTCAGACCGGGACAGGGGAGGAAAAACTGTTTTTT.

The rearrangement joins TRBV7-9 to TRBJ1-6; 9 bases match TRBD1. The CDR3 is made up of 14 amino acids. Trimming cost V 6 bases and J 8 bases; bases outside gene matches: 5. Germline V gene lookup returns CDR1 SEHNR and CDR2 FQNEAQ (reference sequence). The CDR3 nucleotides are TGTGCCAGCAGACCCGACAGGGGGGATTCACCCCTCCACTTT. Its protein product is CASRPDRGDSPLHF.

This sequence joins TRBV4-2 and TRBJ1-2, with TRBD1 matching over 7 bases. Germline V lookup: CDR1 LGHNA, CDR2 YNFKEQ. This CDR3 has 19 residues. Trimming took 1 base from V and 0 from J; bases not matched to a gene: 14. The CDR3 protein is CASSQGDFGQDLTNYGYTF. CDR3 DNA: TGTGCCAGCAGCCAAGGAGATTTCGGACAGGATCTTACTAACTATGGCTACACCTTC.

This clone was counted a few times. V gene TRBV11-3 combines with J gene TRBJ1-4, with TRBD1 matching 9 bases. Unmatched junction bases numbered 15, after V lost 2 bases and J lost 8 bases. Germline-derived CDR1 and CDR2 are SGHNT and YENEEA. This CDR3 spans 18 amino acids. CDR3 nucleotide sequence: TGTGCCAGCAGCTTAAAGGACGCATACAGGGGGCTTTGGGAAAAACTGTTTTTT. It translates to CASSLKDAYRGLWEKLFF.

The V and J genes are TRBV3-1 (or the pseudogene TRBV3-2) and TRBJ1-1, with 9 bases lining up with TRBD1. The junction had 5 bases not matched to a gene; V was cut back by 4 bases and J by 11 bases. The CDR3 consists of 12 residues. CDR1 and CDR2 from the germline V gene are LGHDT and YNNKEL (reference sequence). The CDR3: CASSRPGTGAFF. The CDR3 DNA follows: TGTGCCAGCAGCCGGCCAGGGACAGGGGCTTTCTTT.

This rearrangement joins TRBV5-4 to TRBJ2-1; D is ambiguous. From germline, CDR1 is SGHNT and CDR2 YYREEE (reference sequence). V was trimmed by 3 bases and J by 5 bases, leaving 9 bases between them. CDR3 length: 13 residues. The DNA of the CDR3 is TGTGCCAGCAGCTATAACAGAAACAATGAGCAGTTCTTC. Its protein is CASSYNRNNEQFF.

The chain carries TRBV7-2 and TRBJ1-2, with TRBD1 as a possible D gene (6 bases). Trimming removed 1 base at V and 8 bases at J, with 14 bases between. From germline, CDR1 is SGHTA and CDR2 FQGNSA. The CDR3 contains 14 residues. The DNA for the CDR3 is TGTGCCAGCAGCTTAGACCAGGGGATGGGAGGCTACACCTTC. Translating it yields CASSLDQGMGGYTF. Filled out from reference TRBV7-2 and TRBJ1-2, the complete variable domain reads GAGVSQSPSNKVTEKGKDVELRCDPISGHTALYWYRQSLGQGLEFLIYFQGNSAPDKSGLPSDRFSAERTGGSVSTLTIQRTQQEDSAVYLCASSLDQGMGGYTFGSGTRLTVV.

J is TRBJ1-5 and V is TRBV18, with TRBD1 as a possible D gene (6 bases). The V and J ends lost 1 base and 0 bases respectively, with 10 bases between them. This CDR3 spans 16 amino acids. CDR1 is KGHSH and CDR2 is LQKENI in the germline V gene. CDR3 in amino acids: CASSPLAGDSNQPQHF. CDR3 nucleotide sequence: TGTGCCAGCTCACCACTCGCAGGGGATAGCAATCAGCCCCAGCATTTT.

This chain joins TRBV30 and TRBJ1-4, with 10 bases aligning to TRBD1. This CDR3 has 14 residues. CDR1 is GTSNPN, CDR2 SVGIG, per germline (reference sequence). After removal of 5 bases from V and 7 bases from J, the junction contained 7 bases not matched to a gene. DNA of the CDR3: TGTGCCTGGGGGACAGGGGTTCGTTTTGAAAAACTGTTTTTT. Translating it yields CAWGTGVRFEKLFF.

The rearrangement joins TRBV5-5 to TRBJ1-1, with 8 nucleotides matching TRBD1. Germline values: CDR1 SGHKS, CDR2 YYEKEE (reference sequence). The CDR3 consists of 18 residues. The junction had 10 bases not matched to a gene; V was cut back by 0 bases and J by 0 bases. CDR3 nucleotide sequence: TGTGCCAGCAGCTTGGGTCAGGGGGCCCTCCCCATGAACACTGAAGCTTTCTTT. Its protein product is CASSLGQGALPMNTEAFF.

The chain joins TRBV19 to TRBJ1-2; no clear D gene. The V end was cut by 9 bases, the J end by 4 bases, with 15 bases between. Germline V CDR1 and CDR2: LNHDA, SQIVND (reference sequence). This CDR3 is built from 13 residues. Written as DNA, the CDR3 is TGTGCCAGCTCCGGGATCCCTCCCTATGGCTACACCTTC. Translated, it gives CASSGIPPYGYTF.

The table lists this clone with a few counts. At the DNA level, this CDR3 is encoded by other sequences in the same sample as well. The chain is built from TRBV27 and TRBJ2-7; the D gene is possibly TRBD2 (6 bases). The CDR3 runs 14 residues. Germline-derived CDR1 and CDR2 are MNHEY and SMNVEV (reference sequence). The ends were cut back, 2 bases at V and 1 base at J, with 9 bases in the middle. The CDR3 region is CASSLAGSSYEQYF. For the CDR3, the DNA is TGTGCCAGCAGTTTAGCGGGATCGTCCTACGAGCAGTACTTC.

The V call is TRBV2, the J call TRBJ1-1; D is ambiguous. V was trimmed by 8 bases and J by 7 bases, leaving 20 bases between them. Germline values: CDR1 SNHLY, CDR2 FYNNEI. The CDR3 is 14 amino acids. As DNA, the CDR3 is TGTGCCAGCCGGGGATTCTCCCAGGTTCGTGAAGCTTTCTTT. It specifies CASRGFSQVREAFF.

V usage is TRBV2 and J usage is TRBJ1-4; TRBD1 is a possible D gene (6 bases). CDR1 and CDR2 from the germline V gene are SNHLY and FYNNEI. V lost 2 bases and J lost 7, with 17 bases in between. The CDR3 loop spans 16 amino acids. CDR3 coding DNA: TGTGCCAGCAGTGAATTTGGGACAAAGGGTGGTGAAAAACTGTTTTTT. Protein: CASSEFGTKGGEKLFF.

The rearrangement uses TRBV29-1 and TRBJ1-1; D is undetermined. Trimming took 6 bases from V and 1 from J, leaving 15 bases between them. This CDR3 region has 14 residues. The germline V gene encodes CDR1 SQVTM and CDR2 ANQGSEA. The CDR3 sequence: CSVNPRGTNTEAFF. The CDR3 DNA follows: TGCAGCGTGAACCCCCGGGGTACGAACACTGAAGCTTTCTTT.

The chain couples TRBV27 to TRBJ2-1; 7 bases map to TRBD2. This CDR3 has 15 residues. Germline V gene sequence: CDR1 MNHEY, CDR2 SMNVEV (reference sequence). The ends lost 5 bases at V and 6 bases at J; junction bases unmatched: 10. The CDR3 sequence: CASSPLPSGINEQFF. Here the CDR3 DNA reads TGTGCCAGCAGTCCTCTCCCTAGCGGAATCAATGAGCAGTTCTTC.

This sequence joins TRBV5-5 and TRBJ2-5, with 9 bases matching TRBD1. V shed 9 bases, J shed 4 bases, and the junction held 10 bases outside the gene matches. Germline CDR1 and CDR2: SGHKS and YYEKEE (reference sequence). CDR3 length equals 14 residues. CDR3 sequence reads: CATRRTGAIETQYF. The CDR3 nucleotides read TGTGCCACCCGCCGGACAGGGGCAATAGAGACCCAGTACTTC.

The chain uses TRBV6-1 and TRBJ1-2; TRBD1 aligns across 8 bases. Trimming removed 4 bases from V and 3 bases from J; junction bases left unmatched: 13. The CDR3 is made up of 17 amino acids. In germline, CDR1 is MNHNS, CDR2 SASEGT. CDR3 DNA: TGTGCCAGCAGTGGCATTAGAACAGGGGGACAGGACTATGGCTACACCTTC. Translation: CASSGIRTGGQDYGYTF.

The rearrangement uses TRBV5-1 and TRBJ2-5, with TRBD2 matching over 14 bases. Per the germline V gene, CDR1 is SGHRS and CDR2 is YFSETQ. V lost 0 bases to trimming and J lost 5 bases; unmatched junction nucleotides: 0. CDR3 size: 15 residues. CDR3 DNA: TGCGCCAGCAGCTTGGGACTAGCGGGAGGGGAGACCCAGTACTTC. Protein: CASSLGLAGGETQYF.

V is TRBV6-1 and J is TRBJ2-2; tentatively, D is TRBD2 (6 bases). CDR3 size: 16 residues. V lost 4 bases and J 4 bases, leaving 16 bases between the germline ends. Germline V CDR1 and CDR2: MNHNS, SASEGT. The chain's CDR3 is CASSVLGGPFTGELFF. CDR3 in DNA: TGTGCCAGCAGTGTACTGGGGGGTCCCTTCACCGGGGAGCTGTTTTTT.

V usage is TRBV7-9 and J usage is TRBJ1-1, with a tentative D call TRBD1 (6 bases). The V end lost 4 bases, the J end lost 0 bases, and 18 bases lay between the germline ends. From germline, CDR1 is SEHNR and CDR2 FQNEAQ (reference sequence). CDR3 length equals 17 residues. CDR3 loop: CASSSGRTAIMNTEAFF. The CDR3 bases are TGTGCCAGCAGCTCGGGTAGGACAGCGATAATGAACACTGAAGCTTTCTTT.